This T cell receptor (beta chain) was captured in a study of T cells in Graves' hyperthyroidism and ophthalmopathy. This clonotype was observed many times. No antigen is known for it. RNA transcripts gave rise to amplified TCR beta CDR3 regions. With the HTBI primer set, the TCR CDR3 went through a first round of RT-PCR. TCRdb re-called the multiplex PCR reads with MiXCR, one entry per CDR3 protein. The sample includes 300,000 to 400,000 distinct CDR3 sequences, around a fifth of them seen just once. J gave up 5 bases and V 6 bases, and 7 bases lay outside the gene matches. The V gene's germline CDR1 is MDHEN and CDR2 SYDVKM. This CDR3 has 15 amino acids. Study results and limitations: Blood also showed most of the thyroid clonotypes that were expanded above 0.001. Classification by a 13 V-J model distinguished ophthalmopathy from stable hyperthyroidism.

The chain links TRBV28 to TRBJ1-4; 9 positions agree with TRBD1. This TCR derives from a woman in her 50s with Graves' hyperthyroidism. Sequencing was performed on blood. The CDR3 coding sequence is TGTGCCAGCAGGTTACCGACAGGGGGAAATGAAAAACTGTTTTTT. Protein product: CASRLPTGGNEKLFF.